The text below deals with one T cell receptor (beta chain). Its matching antigen is unknown. This sample was included in a study of T cell repertoires in ileal Crohn's disease. About the research overall: M6 samples are neoterminal ileum biopsies from postoperative colonoscopy.

This CDR3 comprises 15 residues. The germline V gene encodes CDR1 WSHSY and CDR2 SAAADI. Trimming cost V 4 bases and J 3 bases, with 13 bases left between them. Indicated time point: neoterminal ileum biopsy at postoperative endoscopy, about 6 months after surgery. The study, taken as a whole, reports: Compared with non-smokers, active smokers at surgery showed more clonal expansions. Mucosal expansions were suggested to be mainly CD8 T cells. All patients with clonality above 26.8% had endoscopic recurrence.

Method: immunoSEQ multiplex PCR; TCRdb's copy keeps in-frame clones and lacks some. The sample records more than 60,000 clones, about 88% being singletons. V gene TRBV10-2 combines with J gene TRBJ1-3; D perhaps matches TRBD1 (6 bases). The material sequenced was ileal tissue. This TCR was recovered from an adult with Crohn's disease. The CDR3 here is CASSGPGQNGNTIYF. The DNA for the CDR3 is TGCGCCAGCAGTGGCCCTGGACAGAATGGAAACACCATATATTTT.